This T cell receptor (beta chain) emerged from a study of OX40 agonist ivuxolimab in advanced cancers. General study results and limits: Low clonal expansion, among the lowest seen, marked partial responders at 0.1-3.0 mg/kg.

The CDR3 contains 17 residues. For this clone: The antigen remains undetermined.

Enrollment shut out patients with autoimmune disease history or systemic immunosuppression. The repertoire was sequenced with immunoSEQ multiplex PCR; TCRdb's copy has only in-frame clones and lacks some. This sample has 90,000 or so clones, with over 75% found just once. The gene calls are TRBV21-1 and TRBJ1-5. TRBV21-1 is a recognized pseudogene. This specimen was CD4+ or CD8+ T cells sorted from blood, taken in a trial of the OX40 agonist ivuxolimab. The TCR originated in an adult with an advanced solid tumor such as melanoma, head and neck, liver or kidney cancer. CDR3 region: CASSKEAEDKFFQPQHF. Here the CDR3 DNA reads TGTGCCAGCAGCAAAGAGGCCGAGGATAAGTTTTTTCAGCCCCAGCATTTT.